This is a list of T cell receptor beta chains from one sample in a study of circulating and synovial CD4+ cells in juvenile arthritis. Some clones are missing from TCRdb's copy, which holds only in-frame ones; the method was immunoSEQ multiplex PCR. The sample includes about 34,000 clones, around 95% of them seen just once. The source material was CD4+ T cells from blood. The source is a human donor with juvenile idiopathic arthritis. Each CDR3 is given with its conserved first and last residue. A D gene is named only where the DNA matches it firmly. Only part of the rows carry a size: once, few, many, or a class if the clone is expanded.

-	TRBV7-9	TRBD1	TRBJ1-5	TGTGCCAGCAGCTTAGGTCCTGACAGGGGCAAGAGTCAGCCCCAGCATTTT	CASSLGPDRGKSQPQHF
-	TRBV19	TRBD2	TRBJ2-1	TGTGCCAGTAGTATAGATTCGGGCTGGGCTAGCGGGAACGGGGTCGGCAATGAGCAGTTCTTC	CASSIDSGWASGNGVGNEQFF
-	TRBV5-1	-	TRBJ2-1	TGCGCCAGCAGCCTGGTGGGACAAGAGCAGTTCTTC	CASSLVGQEQFF
once	TRBV7-9	TRBD1	TRBJ1-2	TGTGCCAGCAGCACGGGACAGGGGTATGGCTACACCTTC	CASSTGQGYGYTF
-	TRBV7-2	-	TRBJ1-6	TGTGCCAGCAGCGGGCGACTAGCGGGGCCGTCAAATTCACCCCTCCACTTT	CASSGRLAGPSNSPLHF
-	TRBV19	TRBD1	TRBJ1-2	TGTGCCAGTAGTATACAGAGGACAGGGAAGTATGGCTACACCTTC	CASSIQRTGKYGYTF
-	TRBV9	TRBD2	TRBJ2-3	TGTGCCAGCAGCGTAGAGGATAGCGGGAGTGCAGATACGCAGTATTTT	CASSVEDSGSADTQYF
-	TRBV19	-	TRBJ2-2	TGTGCCAGTATTGGTCCAGGTCAGAACACCGGGGAGCTGTTTTTT	CASIGPGQNTGELFF
once	TRBV15	-	TRBJ1-4	TGTGCCACCAGCAGAGATGGGCCCATTTCAACTAATGAAAAACTGTTTTTT	CATSRDGPISTNEKLFF
-	TRBV6-5	-	TRBJ1-5	TGTGCCAGCAGACCCGGACTCCACAGTCAGCCCCAGCATTTT	CASRPGLHSQPQHF
once	TRBV7-2	TRBD2	TRBJ2-2	TGTGCCAGCAGGGGGAGGACTAGCGGGGGAAACACCGGGGAGCTGTTTTTT	CASRGRTSGGNTGELFF
-	TRBV4-1	-	TRBJ1-1	TGCGCCAGCAGCCGGGAAGGGGGTGGGACTGAAGCTTTCTTT	CASSREGGGTEAFF
-	TRBV9	TRBD1	TRBJ1-6	TGTGCCAGCAGCGGGAGTACCGGGACAGGGGACTCCTATAATTCCCCCCTCCACTTT	CASSGSTGTGDSYNSPLHF
-	TRBV5-1	-	TRBJ1-1	TGCGCCAGCAGCTTGGAGTCAGGGGCGAACACTGAAGCTTTCTTT	CASSLESGANTEAFF
-	TRBV10-3	-	TRBJ2-1	TGTGCCATCAGTCGGAGCAATGAGCAGTTCTTC	CAISRSNEQFF
-	TRBV2	TRBD1	TRBJ2-7	TGTGCCAGCAATCGGGACAGAAGCTCCTACGAGCAGTACTTC	CASNRDRSSYEQYF
-	TRBV21-1	-	TRBJ1-5	TGTGCCAGCAGCGACTTCCAGGGGAGGGGTCAGTTTTATCAGCCCCAGCATTTT	CASSDFQGRGQFYQPQHF
-	TRBV30	-	TRBJ1-2	TGTGCCTGGAGCCAGGTCTTCAACTATGGCTACACCTTC	CAWSQVFNYGYTF
once	TRBV6-6	-	TRBJ1-1	TGTGCCAGCAGTAACAGGGTGGACACTGAAGCTTTCTTT	CASSNRVDTEAFF
-	TRBV29-1	TRBD2	TRBJ2-5	TGCGGCGGGGGGGGGAGGGGAGAGACCCAGTACTTC	CGGGGRGETQYF
-	TRBV5-1	TRBD2	TRBJ2-3	TGCGCCAGCAGCTTGGGTCCCAGCGGGGTGACAGATACGCAGTATTTT	CASSLGPSGVTDTQYF
-	TRBV28	TRBD2	TRBJ2-1	TGTGCCAGCATGTGGTCTAGCGGGGGATACAATGAGCAGTTCTTC	CASMWSSGGYNEQFF
-	TRBV6-5	-	TRBJ1-1	TGTGCCACTACGGCGTGGGTAGAATCGGGTGAAGCTTTCTTT	CATTAWVESGEAFF
-	TRBV5-1	TRBD1	TRBJ1-2	TGCGCCAGCAGCAAAGACAGGGTGGGAGATGGCTACACCTTC	CASSKDRVGDGYTF
few	TRBV4-1	TRBD1	TRBJ1-4	TGCGCCAGCAGCGGAGACAGGGGGCGTTATGAAAAACTGTTTTTT	CASSGDRGRYEKLFF
-	TRBV29-1	-	TRBJ1-1	TGCAGCGTCTCAGGGGCCGCTGAAGCTTTCTTT	CSVSGAAEAFF
once	TRBV30	-	TRBJ1-5	TGTGCCTGGAGTTCAGGGCCCTGGCAGCCCCAGCATTTT	CAWSSGPWQPQHF
-	TRBV5-8	-	TRBJ2-6	TGTGCCAGCAGCTTCCGGGGACTCTCTGGGGCCAACGTCCTGACTTTC	CASSFRGLSGANVLTF
once	TRBV5-1	TRBD1	TRBJ1-4	TGCGCCAGCAGCGACAGGGTGGGGGTTGAAAAACTGTTTTTT	CASSDRVGVEKLFF
-	TRBV30	-	TRBJ1-6	TGTGCCTGGAGTCGGGGGAATTCACCCCTCCACTTT	CAWSRGNSPLHF
-	TRBV6-5	TRBD2	TRBJ2-7	TGTGCCAGCAGACCTACTAGCGGGGGGGCCTACGAGCAGTACTTC	CASRPTSGGAYEQYF
-	TRBV19	-	TRBJ1-2	TGTGCCAGTACCCAGGGGCCGGATAGCTATGGCTACACCTTC	CASTQGPDSYGYTF